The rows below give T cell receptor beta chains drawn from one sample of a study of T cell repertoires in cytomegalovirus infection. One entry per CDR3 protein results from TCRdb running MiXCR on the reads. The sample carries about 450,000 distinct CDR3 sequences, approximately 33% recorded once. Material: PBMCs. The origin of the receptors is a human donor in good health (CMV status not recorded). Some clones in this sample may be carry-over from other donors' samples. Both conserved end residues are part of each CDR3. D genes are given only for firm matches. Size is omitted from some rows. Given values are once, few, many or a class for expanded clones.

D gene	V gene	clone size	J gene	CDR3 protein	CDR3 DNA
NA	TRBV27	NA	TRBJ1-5	CASREGEYQPQHF	TGTGCCAGCCGTGAGGGGGAATATCAGCCCCAGCATTTT
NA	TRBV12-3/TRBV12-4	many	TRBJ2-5	CASSNVGFGTQYF	TGTGCCAGCAGCAACGTAGGGTTCGGGACCCAGTACTTC
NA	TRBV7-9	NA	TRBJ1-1	CATQPAGRDYEAFF	TGTGCCACCCAGCCGGCTGGTAGGGATTATGAAGCTTTCTTT
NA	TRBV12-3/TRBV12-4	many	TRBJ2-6	CASRKQGTGANVLTF	TGTGCCAGCAGAAAACAGGGCACGGGGGCCAACGTCCTGACTTTC
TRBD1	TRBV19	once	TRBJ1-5	CASIKGANQPQHF	TGTGCCAGTATTAAGGGGGCCAATCAGCCCCAGCATTTT
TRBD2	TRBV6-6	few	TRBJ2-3	CASSYSSGSIQYF	TGTGCCAGCAGTTACTCCAGCGGGAGCATTCAGTATTTT
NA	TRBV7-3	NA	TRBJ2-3	CASSLMSVSDTQYF	TGTGCCAGCAGCTTAATGTCAGTGTCGGATACGCAGTATTTT
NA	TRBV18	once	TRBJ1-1	CASSRNEKSTEAFF	TGTGCCAGCTCAAGAAACGAGAAATCCACTGAAGCTTTCTTT
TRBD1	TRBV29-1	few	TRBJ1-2	CSVARTGPNYGYTF	TGCAGCGTTGCGAGGACAGGGCCTAACTATGGCTACACCTTC
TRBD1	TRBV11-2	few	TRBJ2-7	CASNRGASSYEQYF	TGTGCCAGCAACAGGGGGGCCAGCTCCTACGAGCAGTACTTC
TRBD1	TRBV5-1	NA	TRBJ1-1	CASSSPTGGTEAFF	TGCGCCAGCAGCTCACCGACAGGGGGCACTGAAGCTTTCTTT
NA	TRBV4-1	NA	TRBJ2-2	CASSQVYSANTGELFF	TGCGCCAGCAGCCAAGTTTACAGCGCGAACACCGGGGAGCTGTTTTTT
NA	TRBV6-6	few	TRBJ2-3	CASRGGVTDTQYF	TGTGCCAGCAGGGGGGGCGTCACAGATACGCAGTATTTT
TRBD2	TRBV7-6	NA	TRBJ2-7	CASSLPQAGYYEQYF	TGTGCCAGCAGCTTACCACAAGCGGGGTACTACGAGCAGTACTTC
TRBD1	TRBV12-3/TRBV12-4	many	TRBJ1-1	CASSRTGGATEAFF	TGTGCCAGCAGTCGGACAGGGGGCGCAACTGAAGCTTTCTTT
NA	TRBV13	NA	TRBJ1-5	CASSLGKIHNQPQHF	TGTGCCAGCAGCTTGGGAAAAATCCACAATCAGCCCCAGCATTTT
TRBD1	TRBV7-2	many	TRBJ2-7	CASRLQGSVYEQYF	TGTGCCAGCAGATTACAGGGGTCGGTTTACGAGCAGTACTTC
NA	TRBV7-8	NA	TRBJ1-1	CASSLARMGSVNTEAFF	TGTGCCAGCAGCTTAGCCCGGATGGGGTCCGTGAACACTGAAGCTTTCTTT
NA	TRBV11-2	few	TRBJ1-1	CASSWGGAPNTEAFF	TGTGCCAGCAGCTGGGGCGGGGCACCGAACACTGAAGCTTTCTTT
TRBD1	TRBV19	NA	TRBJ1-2	CASSIDRGLGYTF	TGTGCCAGTAGTATCGACAGGGGGCTTGGCTACACCTTC
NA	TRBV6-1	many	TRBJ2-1	CASSRSGTTYNEQFF	TGTGCCAGCAGTCGTTCCGGGACAACGTACAATGAGCAGTTCTTC
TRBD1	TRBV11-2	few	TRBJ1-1	CASRSAPGQGGTEAFF	TGTGCCAGCAGATCAGCCCCGGGACAGGGAGGCACTGAAGCTTTCTTT
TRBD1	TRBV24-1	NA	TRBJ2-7	CATSDRGQGYEQYF	TGTGCCACCAGTGACCGGGGACAGGGCTACGAGCAGTACTTC
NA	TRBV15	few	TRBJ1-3	CATSRDQGGNTIYF	TGTGCCACCAGCAGAGACCAGGGTGGAAACACCATATATTTT
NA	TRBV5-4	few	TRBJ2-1	CASSVGWLSDNEQFF	TGTGCCAGCAGCGTCGGGTGGTTAAGTGACAATGAGCAGTTCTTC
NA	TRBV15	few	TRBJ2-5	CATSDGPVGETQYF	TGTGCCACCTCTGACGGGCCCGTAGGGGAGACCCAGTACTTC
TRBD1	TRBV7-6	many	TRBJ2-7	CASSPRAGTGQNEQYF	TGTGCCAGCAGCCCACGTGCCGGGACAGGTCAGAACGAGCAGTACTTC
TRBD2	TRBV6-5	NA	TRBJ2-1	CASSYSATSGGHNEQFF	TGTGCCAGCAGTTACTCCGCGACTAGCGGGGGGCACAATGAGCAGTTCTTC
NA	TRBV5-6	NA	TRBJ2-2	CASRSTVNTGELFF	TGTGCCAGCCGGTCGACGGTGAACACCGGGGAGCTGTTTTTT
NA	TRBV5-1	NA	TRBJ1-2	CASTESPTYYGYTF	TGCGCCAGCACAGAGAGTCCCACTTACTATGGCTACACCTTC
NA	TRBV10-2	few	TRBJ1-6	CASSERAANNSPLHF	TGCGCCAGCAGTGAAAGGGCGGCCAATAATTCACCCCTCCACTTT
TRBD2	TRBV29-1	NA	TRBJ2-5	CSVQLAAPATTQYF	TGCAGCGTCCAACTAGCGGCTCCCGCAACGACCCAGTACTTC